The present entry profiles one TCR beta chain with its context. This entry is derived from a study of control samples from healthy donors and cancer patients. Libraries were prepared by immunoSEQ multiplex PCR; TCRdb keeps only in-frame clonotypes and omits some of them. This repertoire shows 100,000 to 150,000 clones, approximately 89% found once; its top ten account for about 2.9%. The germline V and J ends were trimmed by 0 bases and 9 bases, with 18 bases remaining between them. The CDR3 extends over 15 amino acids. The TCR sequence derives from a man aged 55 to 70 in good health. Sequenced input: blood. This chain uses TRBV5-3 with TRBJ1-1; perhaps TRBD1 as D (6 bases). TRBV5-3 carries the ORF label, with uncertain function. The CDR3 bases are TGTGCCAGAAGCTTGGGTCAATTCGGGACATATAAAGCTTTCTTT. This gives the protein CARSLGQFGTYKAFF.